The next 27 T cell receptor beta chains were all read from a single sample in a study of blood T cell repertoires in COVID-19. Sequencing used immunoSEQ multiplex PCR; TCRdb keeps in-frame clones, though not all of them. The table has about 120,000 clones, 80% to 90% seen once. Sequenced input: peripheral blood. These receptors all stem from a man aged 35 to 55 with acute or convalescent COVID-19.

The J gene is TRBJ1-4, the V gene TRBV30; 9 bases are a match to TRBD1. The CDR3 is made up of 14 amino acids. Germline assignment: CDR1 GTSNPN and CDR2 SVGIG (reference sequence). J was trimmed by 5 bases and V by 6 bases; bases with no gene match: 7. This chain's CDR3 is CACDRGGDNEKLFF. Written as DNA, the CDR3 is TGTGCCTGTGACAGGGGGGGGGACAATGAAAAACTGTTTTTT.

This clone has a handful of counts. This chain joins TRBV3-1 (or the pseudogene TRBV3-2) and TRBJ1-1; a possible D gene is TRBD1 (6 bases). The CDR3 consists of 15 residues. Germline lookup yields CDR1 LGHDT and CDR2 YNNKEL (reference sequence). Trimming stripped 4 bases from V and 0 bases from J, with 12 bases between. CDR3 amino acids: CASSPPRQVNTEAFF. CDR3 nucleotide sequence: TGTGCCAGCAGCCCACCCCGACAGGTGAACACTGAAGCTTTCTTT.

This chain connects TRBV30 to TRBJ1-1; 8 bases agree with TRBD1. Germline-derived CDR1 and CDR2 are GTSNPN and SVGIG (reference sequence). V gave up 5 bases and J gave up 10 bases; unmatched junction bases: 6. CDR3 length equals 11 residues. CDR3 DNA sequence: TGTGCCTGGCTGGGACAGGTGATAGCTTTCTTT. This sequence encodes CAWLGQVIAFF.

The rearrangement joins TRBV13 to TRBJ2-2; D ambiguous. V dropped 7 bases and J dropped 5 bases, with 14 bases sitting between them. The CDR3 loop spans 14 amino acids. Germline-derived CDR1 and CDR2 are PRHDT and FYEKMQ (reference sequence). CDR3 residues: CASNRGVETGELFF. The CDR3 DNA reads as TGTGCCAGCAATAGAGGAGTGGAGACCGGGGAGCTGTTTTTT.

Worth noting for this clone: Other DNA sequences of this sample code for an identical CDR3. The chain combines TRBV12-5 with TRBJ1-6; TRBD1 matches at 9 bases. The CDR3 runs to 13 residues. CDR1 LGHNT and CDR2 FRNRAP come from the germline V gene. The V segment lost 9 bases and the J segment 8 bases; nucleotides outside the gene matches: 5. Here the CDR3 reads CASAGTGYSPLHF. DNA for the CDR3: TGTGCTAGCGCCGGGACAGGGTATTCACCCCTCCACTTT.

This clone was picked up a small number of times. DNA of the CDR3: TGCGCCAGCAGCCGGCTGGGACAGGGCGGCCTAAACTCTGGAAACACCATATATTTT. Its protein product is CASSRLGQGGLNSGNTIYF. The chain links TRBV5-1 to TRBJ1-3, with TRBD1 identical over 9 bases. Germline values: CDR1 SGHRS, CDR2 YFSETQ. The length of the CDR3 is 19 residues. J lost 0 bases, V lost 4 bases, and 14 bases had no gene match.

The rearrangement uses TRBV19 and TRBJ2-2; tentative D call: TRBD1 (6 bases). The CDR3 runs to 14 residues. Trimming removed 6 bases at V and 7 bases at J, with 15 bases between. Germline V gives CDR1 LNHDA, CDR2 SQIVND (reference sequence). The chain's CDR3 is CASRWGQSIGELFF. CDR3 in DNA: TGTGCCAGTAGATGGGGACAAAGCATCGGGGAGCTGTTTTTT. Looking up the rest from reference TRBV19 and TRBJ2-2 gives the full variable domain: DGGITQSPKYLFRKEGQNVTLSCEQNLNHDAMYWYRQDPGQGLRLIYYSQIVNDFQKGDIAEGYSVSREKKESFPLTVTSAQKNPTAFYLCASRWGQSIGELFFGEGSRLTVL.

The chain has TRBV5-1 and TRBJ1-4, with unresolved D. CDR3 length: 18 amino acids. The germline V gene has CDR1 SGHRS and CDR2 YFSETQ. The germline V and J ends were trimmed by 0 bases and 0 bases, with 15 bases remaining between them. CDR3 bases: TGCGCCAGCAGCTTGGCGCATCCGGGAGCTGCAACTAATGAAAAACTGTTTTTT. Amino acids: CASSLAHPGAATNEKLFF. The full variable domain, rest sourced from reference TRBV5-1 and TRBJ1-4, is KAGVTQTPRYLIKTRGQQVTLSCSPISGHRSVSWYQQTPGQGLQFLFEYFSETQRNKGNFPGRFSGRQFSNSRSEMNVSTLELGDSALYLCASSLAHPGAATNEKLFFGSGTQLSVL.

The J gene is TRBJ2-7, the V gene TRBV7-8; a possible D gene is TRBD2 (6 bases). Germline lookup yields CDR1 SGHVS and CDR2 FQNEAQ. V lost 10 bases and J lost 3, with 16 bases in between. The CDR3 contains 13 residues. The CDR3 loop reads CATTWGVDYEQYF. The CDR3 DNA sequence: TGTGCCACCACGTGGGGGGTAGACTACGAGCAGTACTTC.

V gene TRBV7-9 combines with J gene TRBJ1-4; the match to TRBD1 covers 9 bases. Trimming cost V 0 bases and J 7 bases; bases outside gene matches: 6. The CDR3 totals 16 residues. CDR1 SEHNR and CDR2 FQNEAQ come from the germline V gene (reference sequence). CDR3 loop: CASSLALQDRGEKLFF. In DNA form, the CDR3 reads TGTGCCAGCAGCTTAGCGCTCCAGGACAGGGGTGAAAAACTGTTTTTT.

The V and J genes are TRBV5-1 and TRBJ2-1; D is uncertain. The CDR3 contains 15 residues. V was cut by 4 bases and J by 9 bases, with 20 bases left in between. Germline-derived CDR1 and CDR2 are SGHRS and YFSETQ. The CDR3 spells CASSPGDRAQAEQFF. The CDR3 bases are TGCGCCAGCAGCCCCGGCGACCGCGCCCAGGCTGAGCAGTTCTTC.

The genes are TRBV19 and TRBJ1-1; D perhaps matches TRBD1 (5 bases). Germline V gene data show CDR1 as LNHDA and CDR2 as SQIVND (reference sequence). V was cut by 0 bases and J by 7 bases, with 6 bases left in between. The CDR3 is made up of 12 amino acids. The CDR3 region has the DNA TGTGCCAGTAGTATAGAAAGGGGTGAAGCTTTCTTT. This encodes CASSIERGEAFF.

The chain couples TRBV7-2 to TRBJ1-1; D may be TRBD1 (5 bases). With 2 bases removed from V and 3 bases from J, the gap between germline ends came to 13 bases. This CDR3 is built from 15 residues. The V gene's germline CDR1 is SGHTA and CDR2 FQGNSA. The CDR3: CASSLFGGLDTEAFF. CDR3 DNA sequence: TGTGCCAGCAGCTTATTCGGGGGTCTAGACACTGAAGCTTTCTTT.

The genes are TRBV7-9 and TRBJ2-7; tentative D call: TRBD1 (5 bases). The CDR3 is 17 residues long. The V gene lost 4 bases and the J gene lost 0 bases, with 19 bases spanning the gap. Germline-derived CDR1 and CDR2 are SEHNR and FQNEAQ (reference sequence). The CDR3 loop reads CASSSASQGSSSYEQYF. In DNA form, the CDR3 reads TGTGCCAGCAGCTCTGCGAGTCAGGGAAGTAGCTCCTACGAGCAGTACTTC.

This rearrangement joins TRBV11-2 to TRBJ2-1; a weak D match, TRBD2 (5 bases). Trimming pared 4 bases from V and 6 bases from J, leaving 13 bases between. The germline gives CDR1 SGHAT, CDR2 FQNNGV. The CDR3 covers 14 residues. DNA for the CDR3: TGTGCCAGCAGCTCGAGGGCCGGGCGCAATGAGCAGTTCTTC. This translates into CASSSRAGRNEQFF. Drawing the rest from reference TRBV11-2 and TRBJ2-1, the complete variable domain is EAGVAQSPRYKIIEKRQSVAFWCNPISGHATLYWYQQILGQGPKLLIQFQNNGVVDDSQLPKDRFSAERLKGVDSTLKIQPAKLEDSAVYLCASSSRAGRNEQFFGPGTRLTVL.

This chain connects TRBV2 to TRBJ1-4; 8 nucleotides line up with TRBD1. CDR1 is SNHLY and CDR2 is FYNNEI in the germline V gene. After removal of 3 bases from V and 8 bases from J, the junction contained 11 bases not matched to a gene. This CDR3 region has 16 residues. The CDR3 DNA sequence: TGTGCCAGCAGTGAGCCTGACAGGGGACTTCAGGAAAAACTGTTTTTT. Encoded protein: CASSEPDRGLQEKLFF.

DNA of the CDR3: TGTGCCTGGAGTAAGTTCCAGGGAATCCACAATGAGCAGTTCTTC. Its protein is CAWSKFQGIHNEQFF. This sequence joins TRBV30 and TRBJ2-1; D may be TRBD1 (5 bases). V lost 2 bases and J lost 5, with 16 bases in between. Looked up from germline, CDR1 is GTSNPN and CDR2 is SVGIG (reference sequence). CDR3 size: 15 residues.

The chain joins TRBV19 to TRBJ2-2; 10 bases line up with TRBD1. Unmatched junction bases numbered 4, after V lost 5 bases and J lost 4 bases. Germline lookup yields CDR1 LNHDA and CDR2 SQIVND (reference sequence). The CDR3 extends over 15 amino acids. The CDR3 region has the DNA TGTGCCAGTAGTGGGGACAGGGGACGCACCGGGGAGCTGTTTTTT. Amino acids: CASSGDRGRTGELFF.

The chain has TRBV5-1 and TRBJ2-1, with 11 bases that match TRBD2. Germline V gene lookup returns CDR1 SGHRS and CDR2 YFSETQ. V lost 4 bases, J lost 7 bases, and 10 bases stayed unmatched. CDR3 length equals 16 residues. The DNA for the CDR3 is TGCGCCAGCAGCCCCCTCACTAGCGGGAGAAGTAATGAGCAGTTCTTC. As protein: CASSPLTSGRSNEQFF.

The V and J genes are TRBV19 and TRBJ2-5, with 11 bases aligning to TRBD1. Germline V CDR1 and CDR2: LNHDA, SQIVND (reference sequence). The CDR3 has 15 residues. The V and J ends lost 5 bases and 5 bases, in that order; junction bases with no gene match: 7. DNA for the CDR3: TGTGCCAGTAGTTCAAGGACAGGGGGCGCGGAGACCCAGTACTTC. It yields the protein CASSSRTGGAETQYF.

The chain employs TRBV15 and TRBJ2-2; D perhaps matches TRBD1 (6 bases). Germline CDR1 LNHNV, CDR2 YYDKDF (reference sequence). Trimming stripped 5 bases from V and 4 bases from J, with 14 bases between. The CDR3 sequence is 15 residues long. The DNA for the CDR3 is TGTGCCACCAGCCGGTCCACAGGGTCCACCGGGGAGCTGTTTTTT. Translated, it gives CATSRSTGSTGELFF.

The chain recombines TRBV4-1 with TRBJ2-7; a possible D gene is TRBD2 (6 bases). Looked up from germline, CDR1 is MGHRA and CDR2 is YSYEKL. This CDR3 has 15 amino acids. Trimming took off 1 base at V and 2 bases at J, with 12 bases between the two ends. The CDR3 DNA is TGCGCCAGCAGCCAAGCAGGGCGGGAAGCCTACGAGCAGTACTTC. This sequence encodes CASSQAGREAYEQYF.

V and J are TRBV2 and TRBJ2-1, with TRBD2 matching over 8 bases. The CDR3 extends over 15 amino acids. CDR1 is SNHLY and CDR2 is FYNNEI in the germline V gene. The junction had 4 bases not matched to a gene; V was cut back by 6 bases and J by 0 bases. This CDR3 reads CASRKSGSSYNEQFF. CDR3 DNA sequence: TGTGCCAGCAGAAAGAGCGGGAGCTCCTACAATGAGCAGTTCTTC.

The V and J genes are TRBV11-2 and TRBJ1-1; a weak D match, TRBD1 (5 bases). CDR1 SGHAT and CDR2 FQNNGV come from the germline V gene. The germline V and J ends were trimmed by 2 bases and 7 bases, with 14 bases remaining between them. The length of the CDR3 is 14 residues. CDR3 bases: TGTGCCAGCAGCTTATTTGGGCAGGGAGGTGAAGCTTTCTTT. Amino acid sequence: CASSLFGQGGEAFF.

This clone has just one count. The chain uses TRBV6-5 and TRBJ2-6, with D perhaps TRBD1 (6 bases). The CDR3 extends over 15 amino acids. The germline CDR1 and CDR2 sequences are MNHEY and SVGAGI. V was trimmed by 5 bases and J by 4 bases, leaving 12 bases between them. CDR3 sequence reads: CASSQTGPGANVLTF. CDR3 coding DNA: TGTGCCAGCAGTCAAACAGGGCCCGGGGCCAACGTCCTGACTTTC.

This clone occurred once. The genes are TRBV9 and TRBJ1-1; possible D gene TRBD1, 5 bases. The CDR3 contains 13 residues. V was pared by 4 bases and J by 3 bases, with 10 bases between. CDR1 is SGDLS and CDR2 is YYNGEE in the germline V gene. Here the CDR3 reads CASSPGGDTEAFF. CDR3 coding DNA: TGTGCCAGCAGCCCCGGGGGGGACACTGAAGCTTTCTTT.

V is TRBV7-3 and J is TRBJ2-2; no definite D call. V was trimmed by 5 bases and J by 2 bases, leaving 15 bases between them. The CDR3 contains 16 residues. Germline V gene lookup returns CDR1 SGHTA and CDR2 FQGTGA. CDR3 region: CASSRGVKPNTGELFF. CDR3 DNA sequence: TGTGCCAGCAGCCGCGGTGTTAAGCCTAACACCGGGGAGCTGTTTTTT.